Below are 2 T cell receptor beta chains sequenced from a single sample in a study of blood T cells in healthy people across ages. A second PCR, run for about 7 to 12 cycles, used a sample-barcoded 5' primer plus a J-beta primer mix. TCRdb re-derived calls from the 5' RACE reads in MiXCR, one entry per CDR3 protein. Of some 1.8 million distinct CDR3 sequences listed, about 39% are singletons. The sequenced sample consisted of blood. The receptors were gathered from a human donor in good health.

The chain links TRBV28 to TRBJ2-6; D possibly corresponds to TRBD2 (5 bases). V was pared by 6 bases and J by 4 bases, with 22 bases between. The CDR3 totals 18 residues. The germline CDR1 and CDR2 sequences are MDHEN and SYDVKM. The CDR3 spells CASSWGEARLAGANVLTF. CDR3 DNA sequence: TGTGCCAGCAGCTGGGGAGAGGCCCGTCTAGCCGGGGCCAACGTCCTGACTTTC.

The V and J genes are TRBV28 and TRBJ1-4; 9 positions agree with TRBD1. The CDR3 covers 14 residues. Germline V CDR1 and CDR2: MDHEN, SYDVKM. V was clipped by 8 bases and J by 8 bases; unmatched bases: 9. The DNA for the CDR3 is TGTGCCAGCCGGACTGGGACAGGGTTCGAAAAACTGTTTTTT. Translated: CASRTGTGFEKLFF.